This T cell receptor beta chain was captured by sequencing in a study of CD8 T cells in Susac syndrome. RNA amounts of about 0.5 to 1 ug underwent reverse transcription with random hexamers. Coverage of TCR beta CDR3 amplification by immunoSEQ multiplex PCR extended to 54 Vbeta and 13 Jbeta. TCRdb recomputed calls from the immunoSEQ multiplex PCR reads with MiXCR, one row per CDR3 protein. The data contain 150,000 to 200,000 distinct CDR3 sequences, around 95% of them singletons. This CDR3 contains 14 residues. The V gene's germline CDR1 is DFQATT and CDR2 SNEGSKA (reference sequence). Germline trimming cut 6 bases from V and 2 bases from J; bases unmatched to any gene: 7.

This clonotype was obtained from a human donor in good health. Sequencing input: CD4+ T cells from PBMCs. V usage is TRBV20-1 and J usage is TRBJ1-3; 7 bases agree with TRBD1. In DNA, the CDR3 is TGCAGTGCCGGGTCCGGGACAGCTGGAAACACCATATATTTT. Protein: CSAGSGTAGNTIYF.